This T cell receptor beta chain emerged from a study of control samples from healthy donors and cancer patients. V lost 9 bases, J lost 6 bases, and 19 bases lay in between. Germline CDR1 LNHDA, CDR2 SQIVND (reference sequence). This CDR3 has 14 residues. This clone has just one count. Sequencing was performed with immunoSEQ multiplex PCR; in TCRdb, only in-frame clones are kept and a portion is missing. The table includes about 130,000 clones, 75% to 95% detected once. Sequencing used blood. The sequence derives from a man between 18 and 29 years old in good health. The chain employs TRBV19 and TRBJ2-3; no definite D call. This CDR3 reads CARGNGPRRDTQYF. In DNA form, the CDR3 reads TGTGCCAGAGGAAACGGCCCCCGGCGGGATACGCAGTATTTT.